These T cell receptor beta chains were read from a single sample in a study of T cell responses to AZD1222 COVID-19 vaccine. Assay: immunoSEQ multiplex PCR; the TCRdb copy retains only in-frame clones and omits some. Seen here are approximately 170,000 clones, approximately 92% observed once, and the top ten hold 6.9%. The sample was peripheral blood, taken on day 0 of AZD1222 vaccination. The source of these receptors is an adult in good health. Each CDR3 is given without its conserved first and last residue. D genes are given only for firm matches. Not all rows give a size; the values are once, few, many and, for expanded clones, a class.

ASSLAVRSGGWNSPLH | TRBD1 | . | TRBJ1-6 | TRBV5-5
ASSRLANRGTDTQY | . | . | TRBJ2-3 | TRBV7-6
ASSQVAGGEAF | TRBD1 | . | TRBJ1-1 | TRBV3-1/TRBV3-2
ASSRQKHYEKLF | . | once | TRBJ1-4 | TRBV21-1
ASLVGARNSPLH | . | . | TRBJ1-6 | TRBV6-5
ASSAGTGGGTDTQY | TRBD1 | . | TRBJ2-3 | TRBV7-3
ASSLADRGRVISNQPQH | TRBD1 | . | TRBJ1-5 | TRBV5-6
ASSWGRGDTGELF | . | once | TRBJ2-2 | TRBV6-6
ASSSREGETQY | TRBD2 | . | TRBJ2-5 | TRBV11-3
ASSIGGKGIRGGGNQPQH | . | . | TRBJ1-5 | TRBV19
ASREGSANEQF | . | . | TRBJ2-1 | TRBV6-1
ASRPHENTGELF | . | . | TRBJ2-2 | TRBV19
ASSLGGTGRTGELF | TRBD1 | few | TRBJ2-2 | TRBV7-9
ASSQSLYDRVATNEKLF | TRBD1 | . | TRBJ1-4 | TRBV23-1
SAGQGQIQAEAF | TRBD1 | . | TRBJ1-1 | TRBV29-1
ASSVDVGTGKTDTQY | TRBD1 | once | TRBJ2-3 | TRBV2
ASSIGTGSPYNEQF | . | . | TRBJ2-1 | TRBV5-1
ASSVSPETQY | . | . | TRBJ2-5 | TRBV2
AISAHESSYEQY | . | . | TRBJ2-7 | TRBV10-3
ASSLVRESSAF | . | . | TRBJ1-1 | TRBV7-9
ASSLRLTPSYNEQF | . | . | TRBJ2-1 | TRBV19
ASSPSPGQNYGYT | . | . | TRBJ1-2 | TRBV5-1
ASSTAGQGTGELF | TRBD1 | few | TRBJ2-2 | TRBV7-2
ASSLSSGGRSDTQY | TRBD2 | . | TRBJ2-3 | TRBV7-2
ASTRGGLGEQY | . | . | TRBJ2-7 | TRBV6-5
ASSLKGNRGLYNEQF | . | . | TRBJ2-1 | TRBV7-3
ASSMGLAGDLQKTQY | TRBD2 | . | TRBJ2-5 | TRBV19
ASSRPTGPYGYT | TRBD1 | . | TRBJ1-2 | TRBV6-2/TRBV6-3
ASSQDGQGAYTIY | TRBD1 | . | TRBJ1-3 | TRBV4-1
ASGGLAGGETQY | TRBD2 | . | TRBJ2-5 | TRBV6-5
ASSVDLSGNEQF | TRBD2 | . | TRBJ2-1 | TRBV9
ASSQTGTSLGYT | . | . | TRBJ1-2 | TRBV6-4
ASSFHSTGEAF | . | . | TRBJ1-1 | TRBV5-4
SVGQVGTEAF | TRBD1 | . | TRBJ1-1 | TRBV29-1
ASSPRTDSGYNEQF | . | . | TRBJ2-1 | TRBV7-3
ASSSWNQPQH | . | . | TRBJ1-5 | TRBV7-9
ASGRPGYGYT | . | . | TRBJ1-2 | TRBV7-3
ASSEAKGTNYGYT | . | once | TRBJ1-2 | TRBV6-1
ASNPGPREGYSNQPQH | . | . | TRBJ1-5 | TRBV19
ASSYQLGELF | . | . | TRBJ2-2 | TRBV6-5
ASSPSGPNGGQPQH | . | . | TRBJ1-5 | TRBV3-1/TRBV3-2
ASSQDRVLDTGELF | . | . | TRBJ2-2 | TRBV3-1/TRBV3-2
ASSFNGYT | . | . | TRBJ1-2 | TRBV12-3/TRBV12-4